What follows is one T cell receptor (beta chain) and its context. The sample belongs to a study of blood T cell repertoires in COVID-19. Study at large: T cells, B-cell-depleted T cells, or PBMCs supplied cDNA or gDNA.

Only in-frame clones appear in the TCRdb table, and some are missing; sequencing was by immunoSEQ multiplex PCR. Altogether tens of thousands of clones are present, more than 80% being singletons, with the ten largest covering around 14%. The CDR3 runs to 14 residues. V lost 5 bases to trimming and J lost 11 bases; unmatched junction nucleotides: 9. Germline V gives CDR1 MDHEN, CDR2 SYDVKM. This sequence originates from a human donor in a cohort sampled during active COVID-19. The sequenced material came from peripheral blood. V usage is TRBV28 and J usage is TRBJ2-2, with 9 bases that match TRBD1. The CDR3 coding sequence is TGTGCCAGCAGTGGACAGGGGAGATCGATCGAGCTGTTTTTT. This codes for CASSGQGRSIELFF.